This TCR beta chain derives from a study of OX40 agonist ivuxolimab in advanced cancers. Looking at the study overall: Anti-PD-1, anti-PD-L1 or anti-CTLA-4 therapy given earlier was allowed, and about 38% had some. Study-wide findings and caveats: The work left the antigen specificity of expanded peripheral T cells undetermined.

There are a few counts of this clone. The antigen is not known. Using immunoSEQ multiplex PCR, the repertoire was profiled, and TCRdb retains in-frame clones only, with some absent. In the table there are 55,000 to 75,000 clones, 80% to 90% of which are singletons. The V end lost 0 bases, the J end lost 15 bases, and 18 bases lay between the germline ends. The CDR3 extends over 14 amino acids. The V gene's germline CDR1 is MGHRA and CDR2 YSYEKL. The chain recombines TRBV4-1 with TRBJ2-1, with D maybe TRBD2 (6 bases). The clonotype originates from an adult with an advanced solid tumor such as melanoma, head and neck, liver or kidney cancer. Material: CD4+ or CD8+ T cells sorted from blood, obtained in a trial of the OX40 agonist ivuxolimab. CDR3 nucleotides: TGCGCCAGCAGCCAAGAGGGCGGGGTCGGAGTCCCGTTCTTC. Translating gives CASSQEGGVGVPFF.